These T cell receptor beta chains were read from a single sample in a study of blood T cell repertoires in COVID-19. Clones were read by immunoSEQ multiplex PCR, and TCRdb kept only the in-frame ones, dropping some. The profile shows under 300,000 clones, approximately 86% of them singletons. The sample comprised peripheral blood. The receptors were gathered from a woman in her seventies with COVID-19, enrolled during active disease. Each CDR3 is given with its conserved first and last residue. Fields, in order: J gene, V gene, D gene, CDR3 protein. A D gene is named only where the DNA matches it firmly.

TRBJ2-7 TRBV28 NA CASSLTGYEQYF
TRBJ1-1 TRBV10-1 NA CASSGQGATEAFF
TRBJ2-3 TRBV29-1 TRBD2 CSVLGLAGGPDTQYF
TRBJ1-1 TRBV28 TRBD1 CASSSQRAGGAEAFF
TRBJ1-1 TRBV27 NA CASSGQLNTEAFF
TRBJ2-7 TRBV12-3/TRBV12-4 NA CASSRGAEQYF
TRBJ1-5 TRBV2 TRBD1 CASSESGGGQPQHF
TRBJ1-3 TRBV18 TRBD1 CASSPRTGGNGNTIYF
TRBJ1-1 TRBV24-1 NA CATIASHDRTIEAFF
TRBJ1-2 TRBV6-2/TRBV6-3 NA CASSYVWLDYGYTF
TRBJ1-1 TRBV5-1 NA CASSLRREYTEAFF
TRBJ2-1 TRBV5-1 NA CASSGNRDNEQFF
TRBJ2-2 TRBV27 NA CASSFYGGELFF
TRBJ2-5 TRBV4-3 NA CASSQVVAETQYF
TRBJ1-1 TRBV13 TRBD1 CASSPLRDRGSGAFF
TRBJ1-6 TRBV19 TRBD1 CASSFPSNRGLTPLHF
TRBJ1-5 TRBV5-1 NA CASSLTAGNQPQHF
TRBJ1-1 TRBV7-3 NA CASSLEGGGTEAFF
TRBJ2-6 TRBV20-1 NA CSASRAGANVLTF
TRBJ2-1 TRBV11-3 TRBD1 CASSFGQGARYNEQFF
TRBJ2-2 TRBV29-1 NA CSVPRVNTGELFF
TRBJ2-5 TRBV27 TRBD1 CASSSATGGRETQYF
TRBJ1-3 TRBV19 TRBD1 CASSGTDGNTIYF
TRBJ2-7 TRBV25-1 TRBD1 CASSEFTGASYEQYF
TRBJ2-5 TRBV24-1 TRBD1 CATSEQGKETQYF
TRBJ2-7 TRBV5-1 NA CASSFNGPPLEQYF
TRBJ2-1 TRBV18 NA CASSPQVGNEQFF
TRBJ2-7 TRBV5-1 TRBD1 CASMRGDRYQEQYF
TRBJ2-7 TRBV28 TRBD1 CASSNPGQREQYF
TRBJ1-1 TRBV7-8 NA CASSPNPGLTEAFF
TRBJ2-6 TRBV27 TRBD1 CASSSDRDGANVLTF
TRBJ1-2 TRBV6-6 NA CASSYRPEMALYGYTF
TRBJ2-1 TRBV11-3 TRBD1 CASSPRTGKNEQFF
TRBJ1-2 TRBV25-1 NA CASSDHARVKGYTF
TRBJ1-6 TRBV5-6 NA CASSFSGQSSYNSPLHF
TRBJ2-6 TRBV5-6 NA CASLESSGANVLTF